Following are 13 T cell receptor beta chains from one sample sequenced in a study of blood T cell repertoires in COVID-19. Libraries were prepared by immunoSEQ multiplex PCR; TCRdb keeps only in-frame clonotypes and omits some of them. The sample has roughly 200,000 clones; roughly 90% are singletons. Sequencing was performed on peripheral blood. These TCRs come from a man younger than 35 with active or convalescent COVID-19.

CDR3 nucleotides: TGTGCCAGCAGGGGGGGGGCGGATGGCAATCAGCCCCAGCATTTT. This sequence encodes CASRGGADGNQPQHF. The chain recombines TRBV28 with TRBJ1-5; a weak D match, TRBD1 (6 bases). The CDR3 spans 15 residues. Germline-derived CDR1 and CDR2 are MDHEN and SYDVKM. Trimming cost V 6 bases and J 2 bases, with 14 bases left between them.

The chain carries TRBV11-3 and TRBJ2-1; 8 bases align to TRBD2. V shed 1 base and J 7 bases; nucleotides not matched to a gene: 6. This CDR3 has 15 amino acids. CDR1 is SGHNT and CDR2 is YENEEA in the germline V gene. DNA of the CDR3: TGTGCCAGCAGCTTAGCGGGGGGGCGAGGGAATGAGCAGTTCTTC. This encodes CASSLAGGRGNEQFF.

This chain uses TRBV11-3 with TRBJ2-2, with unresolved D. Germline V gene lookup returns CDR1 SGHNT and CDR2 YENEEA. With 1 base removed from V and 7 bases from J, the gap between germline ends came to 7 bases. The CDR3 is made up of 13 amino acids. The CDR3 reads CASSLAPRGELFF. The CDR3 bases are TGTGCCAGCAGCTTAGCCCCCCGCGGGGAGCTGTTTTTT.

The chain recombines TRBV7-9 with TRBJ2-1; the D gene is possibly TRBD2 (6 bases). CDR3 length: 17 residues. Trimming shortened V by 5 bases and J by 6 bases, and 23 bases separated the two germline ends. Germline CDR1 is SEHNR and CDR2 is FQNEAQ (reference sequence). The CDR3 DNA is TGTGCCAGCAGCGCATATTTGGGGCAGGGAGGAGGCAATGAGCAGTTCTTC. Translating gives CASSAYLGQGGGNEQFF. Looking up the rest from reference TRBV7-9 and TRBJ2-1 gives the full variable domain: DTGVSQNPRHKITKRGQNVTFRCDPISEHNRLYWYRQTLGQGPEFLTYFQNEAQLEKSRLLSDRFSAERPKGSFSTLEIQRTEQGDSAMYLCASSAYLGQGGGNEQFFGPGTRLTVL.

The CDR3 DNA reads as TGTGCCACGCCGCCCTTCAGGGCCGGTTTTGGCTACACCTTC. This sequence encodes CATPPFRAGFGYTF. The chain couples TRBV6-5 to TRBJ1-2; a possible D gene is TRBD1 (5 bases). Germline CDR1 MNHEY, CDR2 SVGAGI. The CDR3 totals 14 residues. V lost 10 bases, J lost 7 bases, and 22 bases lay in between.

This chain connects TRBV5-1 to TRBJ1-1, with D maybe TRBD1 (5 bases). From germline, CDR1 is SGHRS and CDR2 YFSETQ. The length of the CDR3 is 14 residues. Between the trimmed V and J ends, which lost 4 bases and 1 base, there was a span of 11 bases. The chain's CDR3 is CASSEVRENTEAFF. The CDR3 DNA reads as TGCGCCAGCAGCGAGGTCAGGGAGAACACTGAAGCTTTCTTT.

The CDR3 region is CASRSEPGQGFEQFF. CDR3 sequence (DNA): TGTGCCAGCAGGTCTGAGCCGGGACAGGGTTTTGAGCAGTTCTTC. The V call is TRBV7-3, the J call TRBJ2-1; TRBD1 agrees at 9 bases. V lost 6 bases and J lost 9; bases outside the gene matches: 12. Germline lookup yields CDR1 SGHTA and CDR2 FQGTGA. This CDR3 is built from 15 residues.

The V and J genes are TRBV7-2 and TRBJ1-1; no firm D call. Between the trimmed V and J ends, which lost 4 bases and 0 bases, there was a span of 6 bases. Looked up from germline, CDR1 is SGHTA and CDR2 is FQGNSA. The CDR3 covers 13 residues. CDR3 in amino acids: CASSWSMNTEAFF. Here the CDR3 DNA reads TGTGCCAGCAGCTGGAGCATGAACACTGAAGCTTTCTTT. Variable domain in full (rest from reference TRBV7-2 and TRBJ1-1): GAGVSQSPSNKVTEKGKDVELRCDPISGHTALYWYRQSLGQGLEFLIYFQGNSAPDKSGLPSDRFSAERTGGSVSTLTIQRTQQEDSAVYLCASSWSMNTEAFFGQGTRLTVV.

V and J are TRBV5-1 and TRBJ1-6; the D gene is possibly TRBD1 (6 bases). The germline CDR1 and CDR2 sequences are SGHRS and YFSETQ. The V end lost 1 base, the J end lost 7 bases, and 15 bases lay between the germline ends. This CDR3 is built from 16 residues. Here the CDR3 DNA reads TGCGCCAGCAGCTTGATAGGCAGGGGCGACAATTCACCCCTCCACTTT. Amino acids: CASSLIGRGDNSPLHF. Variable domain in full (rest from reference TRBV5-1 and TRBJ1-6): KAGVTQTPRYLIKTRGQQVTLSCSPISGHRSVSWYQQTPGQGLQFLFEYFSETQRNKGNFPGRFSGRQFSNSRSEMNVSTLELGDSALYLCASSLIGRGDNSPLHFGNGTRLTVT.

CDR3 nucleotide sequence: TGTGCCAGCAGCTCATCCCCGGGGGGTTGGACTAATGAAAAACTGTTTTTT. Amino acids: CASSSSPGGWTNEKLFF. The V call is TRBV7-8, the J call TRBJ1-4, with D perhaps TRBD1 (5 bases). Trimming cost V 4 bases and J 2 bases, with 17 bases left between them. This CDR3 is 17 amino acids long. The V gene's germline CDR1 is SGHVS and CDR2 FQNEAQ.

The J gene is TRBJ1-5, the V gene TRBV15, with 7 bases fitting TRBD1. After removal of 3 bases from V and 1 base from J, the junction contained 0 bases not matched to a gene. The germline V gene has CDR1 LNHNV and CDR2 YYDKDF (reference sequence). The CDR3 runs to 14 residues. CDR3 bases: TGTGCCACCAGCAGGACAGGGAGCAATCAGCCCCAGCATTTT. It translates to CATSRTGSNQPQHF.

The CDR3 loop is CASSQEAMNTEAFF. The CDR3 DNA sequence: TGTGCCAGCAGCCAAGAAGCCATGAACACTGAAGCTTTCTTT. The V call is TRBV3-1 (or the pseudogene TRBV3-2), the J call TRBJ1-1; no reliable D call. Trimming pared 0 bases from V and 0 bases from J, leaving 5 bases between. From germline, CDR1 is LGHDT and CDR2 YNNKEL (reference sequence). The CDR3 sequence is 14 residues long.

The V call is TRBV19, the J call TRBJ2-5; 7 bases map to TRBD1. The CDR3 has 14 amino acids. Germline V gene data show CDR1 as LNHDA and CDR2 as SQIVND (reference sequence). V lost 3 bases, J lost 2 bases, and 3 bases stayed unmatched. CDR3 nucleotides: TGTGCCAGTAGTATTAACAGGGGACAAGAGACCCAGTACTTC. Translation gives CASSINRGQETQYF.